The rows below give T cell receptor beta chains drawn from one sample of a study of vaccination effects on CD4 cells after COVID-19. For these TCRs, the target antigens are not known. Assay: immunoSEQ multiplex PCR; the TCRdb copy retains only in-frame clones and omits some. The sample shows 35,000 to 40,000 clones, approximately 72% of them seen only once. The starting material was CD4+ T cells from PBMCs cultured with HCoV-NL63 spike peptides, obtained before COVID-19 vaccination. The source of these receptors is a human donor who had a prior SARS-CoV-2 infection. The CDR3 runs from the conserved cysteine through the conserved F or W. The D gene is left open where the match is weak. Rows give clone size only sometimes, using once, few, many, or a class for an expanded clone.

>12|TRBV19|NA|NA|TRBJ1-2
TGTGCCAGTAGTAACGATTGGTATGGCTACACCTTC
CASSNDWYGYTF
>17|TRBV19|NA|NA|TRBJ1-1
TGTGCCAGTAGTATAGGAGGGAGGTTAAAGGTGAACACTGAAGCTTTCTTT
CASSIGGRLKVNTEAFF
>14|TRBV11-2|NA|NA|TRBJ2-5
TGTGCCAGCAGCTTGGGACACCAACAAGAGACCCAGTACTTC
CASSLGHQQETQYF
>21|TRBV6-2/TRBV6-3|TRBD2|NA|TRBJ2-1
TGTGCCAGCAGTTACCCTTCCGGGGGACCGTGGACTAGGCTCTCCTACAATGAGCAGTTCTTC
CASSYPSGGPWTRLSYNEQFF
>13|TRBV29-1|NA|NA|TRBJ1-2
TGCAGCGTTAGACGGCAGGAACTATGGGGCTACACCTTC
CSVRRQELWGYTF
>15|TRBV3-1/TRBV3-2|NA|NA|TRBJ2-5
TGTGCCAGCAGCCAAGAAGCGGTACCAGGGATAGCACAGTACTTC
CASSQEAVPGIAQYF
>12|TRBV4-3|NA|NA|TRBJ2-2
TGCGCCAGCAGCCAAGATACCGGGGAGCTGTTTTTT
CASSQDTGELFF
>17|TRBV6-1|NA|NA|TRBJ2-3
TGTGCCAGCAGTGACCCAGGCAAGACTAGTAGCACAGATACGCAGTATTTT
CASSDPGKTSSTDTQYF
>12|TRBV11-2|NA|few|TRBJ1-6
TGTGCCAGCAGCTTCGACAGACTTTTCCTCCACTTT
CASSFDRLFLHF
>14|TRBV7-9|NA|NA|TRBJ2-7
TGTGCCAGCAGCTTAGCCAGGGCCTCCTACGAGCAGTACTTC
CASSLARASYEQYF
>12|TRBV28|NA|NA|TRBJ1-6
TGTGCCAGCAGTTTATATGATTCACCCCTCCACTTT
CASSLYDSPLHF
>14|TRBV7-3|NA|NA|TRBJ1-1
TGTGCCAGCAGCTTAACGGGTGGGGACACTGAAGCTTTCTTT
CASSLTGGDTEAFF
>11|TRBV20-1|NA|NA|TRBJ1-2
TGCAGTGCCCAAAGTGCCTATGGCTACACCTTC
CSAQSAYGYTF
>16|TRBV5-1|NA|NA|TRBJ2-2
TGCGCCAGCAGCTTGGAGGGGGGGTCGAACACCGGGGAGCTGTTTTTT
CASSLEGGSNTGELFF
>15|TRBV3-1/TRBV3-2|NA|once|TRBJ1-3
TGTGCCAGCAGCCTAACAGGGAATCCTGGAAACACCATATATTTT
CASSLTGNPGNTIYF
>19|TRBV7-3|TRBD2|NA|TRBJ2-1
TGTGCCAGCAGCCTCGGAGCGGGAATTAAACAAAGGGGTTACAATGAGCAGTTCTTC
CASSLGAGIKQRGYNEQFF
>13|TRBV3-1/TRBV3-2|NA|NA|TRBJ2-5
TGTGCCAGCAGCCAACACGGCGTTGAGACCCAGTACTTC
CASSQHGVETQYF
>15|TRBV3-1/TRBV3-2|TRBD1|medium-sized|TRBJ1-6
TGTGCCAGCAGCCTTACAGGGGGCTCTAATTCACCCCTCCACTTT
CASSLTGGSNSPLHF
>19|TRBV27|NA|NA|TRBJ2-2
TGTGCCAGCAGTAAACCTCCTTGGGGGTGGCAAGAACGTACCGGGGAGCTGTTTTTT
CASSKPPWGWQERTGELFF
>17|TRBV15|NA|NA|TRBJ2-6
TGTGCCACCACCCCCGAACCGGGGGTAACCGGGGCCAACGTCCTGACTTTC
CATTPEPGVTGANVLTF
>15|TRBV5-1|NA|NA|TRBJ2-3
TGCGCCAGCAGCTTAGAAGGGCAGGGAGTAGATACGCAGTATTTT
CASSLEGQGVDTQYF
>17|TRBV3-1/TRBV3-2|TRBD1|NA|TRBJ2-7
TGTGCCAGCAGCCGGAGGATGGGGACAGGTTCCTCCTACGAGCAGTACTTC
CASSRRMGTGSSYEQYF
>17|TRBV20-1|TRBD2|NA|TRBJ2-1
TGCAGTGCTAGTAATAGCGGGAGGTCCGGCTCCTACAATGAGCAGTTCTTC
CSASNSGRSGSYNEQFF
>13|TRBV7-9|NA|NA|TRBJ1-2
TGTGCCAGCAACCTCGACAGCTATTATGGCTACACCTTC
CASNLDSYYGYTF
>12|TRBV18|NA|NA|TRBJ2-7
TGTGCCAGCTCAAGCGGGTATTACGAGCAGTACTTC
CASSSGYYEQYF
>13|TRBV2|NA|few|TRBJ1-1
TGTGCCAGCAGTGGAGGGGAGTACACTGAAGCTTTCTTT
CASSGGEYTEAFF
>15|TRBV7-2|TRBD2|NA|TRBJ2-7
TGTGCCAGCAGCTTGGGGCTCCCCTCGGGGGGCGAGCAGTACTTC
CASSLGLPSGGEQYF
>12|TRBV27|NA|NA|TRBJ2-5
TGTCCCCATCCCACCACCGGGACACTGCCGTACTTC
CPHPTTGTLPYF
>15|TRBV11-2|TRBD1|NA|TRBJ2-3
TGTGCCAGCAGCTTCATCCAGGGGGAGACAGATACGCAGTATTTT
CASSFIQGETDTQYF
>16|TRBV7-3|TRBD2|NA|TRBJ2-3
TGTGCCAGCAGCTTAGTCGGGACTAGCGGTACAGATACGCAGTATTTT
CASSLVGTSGTDTQYF
>12|TRBV2|NA|NA|TRBJ2-3
TGTGCCAGCAGTGAAAGTCGAGATACGCAGTATTTT
CASSESRDTQYF
>14|TRBV9|NA|NA|TRBJ1-1
TGTGCCAGCAGCGGGGAGGGAGCTTACACTGAAGCTTTCTTT
CASSGEGAYTEAFF
>13|TRBV27|NA|NA|TRBJ2-7
TGTGCCAGCAGTTTACGCCCACGGGGAAAGATCACTTGG
CASSLRPRGKITW
>13|TRBV11-2|NA|few|TRBJ2-7
TGTGCCAGCAGCGTCGTCCAAACCTACGAGCAGTACTTC
CASSVVQTYEQYF
>15|TRBV7-9|NA|few|TRBJ1-1
TGTGCCAGCAGCTTAGGGGGACAAGACAGGTCAAAAGCTTTCTTT
CASSLGGQDRSKAFF
>15|TRBV7-9|TRBD1|NA|TRBJ1-2
TGTGCCAGCAGCTTGGAGATGACAGGGTACTATGGCTACACCTTC
CASSLEMTGYYGYTF
>17|TRBV19|TRBD2|once|TRBJ2-7
TGTGCCAGTAGTACGGGTTCTAGCGGGAGGCCCTCCTACGAGCAGTACTTC
CASSTGSSGRPSYEQYF
>13|TRBV4-3|NA|NA|TRBJ2-7
TGCGCCAGCAGCCGGGACTTCTCCTACGAGCAGTACTTC
CASSRDFSYEQYF
>16|TRBV24-1|TRBD1|NA|TRBJ2-1
TGTGCCACCAGTGATCCGGGGACAGGGGTAGGGATTGAGCAGTTCTTC
CATSDPGTGVGIEQFF
>15|TRBV7-9|TRBD1|few|TRBJ1-5
TGTGCCAGCAGCCCGGGACAGGGAAGCAATCAGCCCCAGCATTTT
CASSPGQGSNQPQHF
>15|TRBV6-2/TRBV6-3|TRBD2|NA|TRBJ2-1
TGTGCCAGCAGTACCCGGACTAGCGGGAGAGGTGAGCAGTTCTTC
CASSTRTSGRGEQFF
>18|TRBV7-9|TRBD2|NA|TRBJ2-1
TGTGCCAGCAGCTTACGGACTAGCGGGGGGAGCTCCTACAATGAGCAGTTCTTC
CASSLRTSGGSSYNEQFF
>15|TRBV5-1|TRBD1|few|TRBJ2-2
TGCGCCAGCACCGGACAGGGGCCGGGGACCGGGGAGCTGTTTTTT
CASTGQGPGTGELFF
>16|TRBV5-1|NA|NA|TRBJ2-6
TGCGCCAGCAGCCGGGGCGTCAGCTCTGGGGCCAACGTCCTGACTTTC
CASSRGVSSGANVLTF
>19|TRBV19|TRBD2|NA|TRBJ2-1
TGTGCCAGTAGTATAGGCTTGTCGGTAGGGCTAGCGGTCGACAATGAGCAGTTCTTC
CASSIGLSVGLAVDNEQFF
>15|TRBV23-1|TRBD2|NA|TRBJ2-1
TGCGCCAGCAGCGAGGGACTAGCGGACTACAATGAGCAGTTCTTC
CASSEGLADYNEQFF
>15|TRBV7-9|NA|few|TRBJ1-6
TGTGCCAGCAGCTTAGCGGGGGAAGGAAATTCACCCCTCCACTTT
CASSLAGEGNSPLHF
>16|TRBV19|TRBD2|NA|TRBJ2-1
TGTGCCAGTAGTATAAGGGCTAGCGGATTATACAATGAGCAGTTCTTC
CASSIRASGLYNEQFF
>11|TRBV7-9|NA|NA|TRBJ2-5
TGTGCCAGCAGCCTCCCTGAGACCCAGTACTTC
CASSLPETQYF
>13|TRBV9|NA|NA|TRBJ2-2
TGTGCCAGCGCATTCCAGAACACCGGGGAGCTGTTTTTT
CASAFQNTGELFF
>15|TRBV6-4|NA|NA|TRBJ2-1
TGTGCCAGCAGCCAAACTAGTGGGTCCTACAATGAGCAGTTCTTC
CASSQTSGSYNEQFF
>15|TRBV3-1/TRBV3-2|NA|few|TRBJ1-1
TGTGCCAGCAGCCGTCTTGGGCAGGGAGATACTGAAGCTTTCTTT
CASSRLGQGDTEAFF
>13|TRBV9|NA|NA|TRBJ2-2
TGTGCCAGCAGCGTAGACCTCACCGGGGAGCTGTTTTTT
CASSVDLTGELFF
>14|TRBV5-1|NA|NA|TRBJ1-1
TGCGCCAGCAGCCCCCGGAGGGGAGGAACTGAAGCTTTCTTT
CASSPRRGGTEAFF
>18|TRBV7-6|NA|NA|TRBJ2-3
TGTGCCAGCAGCTTTCGGAGACGCGGAGGAGGAGGAGCAGATACGCAGTATTTT
CASSFRRRGGGGADTQYF